The 16 T cell receptor beta chains presented below share a single source sample, sequenced in a study of blood T cells in healthy people across ages. Alongside a J-beta primer mix, a sample-barcoded 5' primer served in a second PCR lasting roughly 7 to 12 cycles. TCRdb processed the 5' RACE reads anew with MiXCR; each CDR3 protein has one entry. The table includes roughly 1,700,000 distinct CDR3 sequences, under 30% detected once. The material sequenced was blood. The receptors were sampled from a woman aged 25-40 years in good health.

The CDR3 loop is CSVDGGIAGYTF. The CDR3, as DNA: TGCAGCGTTGACGGGGGAATCGCTGGCTACACCTTC. The rearrangement joins TRBV29-1 to TRBJ1-2, with a possible D match to TRBD1 (5 bases). V was trimmed by 3 bases and J by 7 bases, leaving 12 bases between them. Germline V CDR1 and CDR2: SQVTM, ANQGSEA. This CDR3 has 12 amino acids.

This clonotype was detected many times. This sequence joins TRBV29-1 and TRBJ2-1; weak D call: TRBD2 (5 bases). Germline V lookup: CDR1 SQVTM, CDR2 ANQGSEA. The CDR3 spans 11 residues. The ends were cut back, 7 bases at V and 7 bases at J, with 11 bases in the middle. This chain's CDR3 is CSALVSNEQFF. DNA for the CDR3: TGCAGCGCACTAGTATCGAATGAGCAGTTCTTC.

The CDR3 protein is CASSRAGGRVSYEQYF. The CDR3 DNA reads TGTGCCAGCAGCCGCGCCGGGGGCAGGGTCTCCTACGAGCAGTACTTC. This chain uses TRBV7-2 with TRBJ2-7; D is possibly TRBD1 or TRBD2 (6 bases each). This CDR3 is built from 16 residues. V was cut by 5 bases and J by 0 bases, with 17 bases left in between. The germline CDR1 and CDR2 sequences are SGHTA and FQGNSA.

The chain is built from TRBV20-1 and TRBJ2-1; D remains unclear. Judging by the DNA end, TRBJ2-7 fits better; the J call may be wrong. Germline CDR1 reads DFQATT; CDR2 reads SNEGSKA (reference sequence). CDR3 length equals 12 residues. The CDR3 DNA follows: TGCAGTGCTAGAGATTTCGCAAATGAGCAGTACTTC. Protein product: CSARDFANEQYF.

This clonotype was recorded only once. The chain recombines TRBV4-2 with TRBJ1-1; unclear D gene. The germline V gene has CDR1 LGHNA and CDR2 YNFKEQ. The V gene lost 1 base and the J gene lost 4 bases, with 19 bases spanning the gap. This CDR3 spans 17 amino acids. DNA for the CDR3: TGTGCCAGCAGCCAAGTTCGAGGACGCAAAACCCCCACTGAAGCTTTCTTT. This gives the protein CASSQVRGRKTPTEAFF.

As to this clonotype: This may arise from a read error, as a much more abundant clone is one base away. The chain recombines TRBV24-1 with TRBJ2-5, with D tentatively TRBD1 (6 bases). The J call is doubtful: the DNA matches TRBJ2-7 better. In germline, CDR1 is KGHDR, CDR2 SFDVKD. The CDR3 contains 14 residues. This chain's CDR3 is CAPPEGVVCYEQYF. CDR3 DNA: TGTGCCCCGCCAGAGGGGGTAGTTTGCTACGAGCAGTACTTC.

Regarding this clonotype: A read error may be the cause here, since a much bigger clone is one base away. CDR3 loop: CASGGNEQYF. The CDR3 nucleotides read TGTGCCAGCGGGGGCAACGAGCAGTACTTC. The V gene is TRBV7-9, the J gene TRBJ2-7, with D perhaps TRBD1 (6 bases). Germline CDR1 and CDR2: SEHNR and FQNEAQ (reference sequence). This CDR3 has 10 amino acids. V was shortened by 8 bases and J by 5 bases, with 7 bases between the two germline ends.

This rearrangement joins TRBV29-1 to TRBJ1-1; maybe TRBD1 (6 bases). The CDR3 is made up of 14 amino acids. The germline V and J ends were trimmed by 6 bases and 4 bases, with 18 bases remaining between them. The germline gives CDR1 SQVTM, CDR2 ANQGSEA. The CDR3 DNA reads as TGCAGCGTCCGACTTCTGGGCAGGGGCACTGAAGCTTTCTTT. This translates into CSVRLLGRGTEAFF.

This clonotype showed up just a few times. The chain employs TRBV9 and TRBJ1-2, with D tentatively TRBD1 (6 bases). Between the trimmed V and J ends, which lost 3 bases and 4 bases, there was a span of 16 bases. Germline V gene data show CDR1 as SGDLS and CDR2 as YYNGEE. The CDR3 is 15 residues long. CDR3 amino acids: CASSASGGLLYGYTF. The CDR3 nucleotides read TGTGCCAGCAGCGCGAGCGGGGGGCTTCTCTATGGCTACACCTTC.

This clonotype was counted between two and nine times. The chain joins TRBV6-6 to TRBJ1-5; 7 bases align to TRBD1. The trim removed 6 bases at V and 6 bases at J, leaving 11 bases unmatched. Germline CDR1 and CDR2: MNHNY and SVGAGI (reference sequence). The CDR3 spans 15 residues. CDR3 amino acids: CASSPPRGQGQPQHF. In DNA, the CDR3 is TGTGCCAGCAGCCCCCCGAGGGGGCAGGGTCAGCCCCAGCATTTT.

Here the CDR3 reads CASSTSGSGGHIQYF. For the CDR3, the DNA is TGTGCCAGCAGCACCAGCGGTAGTGGGGGGCACATTCAGTACTTC. This rearrangement joins TRBV5-6 to TRBJ2-4; D is perhaps TRBD1 or TRBD2 (6 bases each). CDR1 and CDR2 (germline): SGHDT, YYEEEE. The CDR3 is 15 amino acids. V was trimmed by 4 bases and J by 8 bases, leaving 19 bases between them.

On this clonotype itself: Possible read error: a much larger clone is one base away. This chain joins TRBV29-1 and TRBJ1-2, with D maybe TRBD1 (5 bases). The CDR3 sequence is 13 residues long. V dropped 4 bases and J dropped 2 bases, with 11 bases sitting between them. Germline-derived CDR1 and CDR2 are SQVTM and ANQGSEA. CDR3 nucleotides: TGCAGCGTTGTGGGGGGGAACAACTATGGCTACACCTTC. Translated, it gives CSVVGGNNYGYTF.

V and J are TRBV20-1 and TRBJ2-3; possible D gene TRBD1, 5 bases. This CDR3 is built from 18 residues. The germline V and J ends were trimmed by 7 bases and 2 bases, with 28 bases remaining between them. Germline V gene data show CDR1 as DFQATT and CDR2 as SNEGSKA (reference sequence). The CDR3 protein is CSVQLREELGAPTDTQYF. The DNA of the CDR3 is TGCAGTGTCCAATTAAGGGAAGAGCTTGGGGCTCCCACAGATACGCAGTATTTT.

Only a few counts were recorded for this clonotype. The V call is TRBV10-3, the J call TRBJ2-5; TRBD2 agrees at 7 bases. Per germline, CDR1 ENHRY and CDR2 SYGVKD. This CDR3 spans 13 amino acids. V dropped 5 bases and J dropped 5; count of bases not matched to a gene: 5. The CDR3: CAISREGGETQYF. CDR3 bases: TGTGCCATCAGTAGGGAGGGTGGGGAGACCCAGTACTTC.

Many counts were recorded for this clonotype. The chain joins TRBV20-1 to TRBJ2-7; 9 bases are shared with TRBD1. CDR1 and CDR2 from the germline V gene are DFQATT and SNEGSKA (reference sequence). The CDR3 is 14 amino acids. The J segment lost 7 bases and the V segment lost 3 bases, leaving 10 bases of the junction unmatched. The CDR3 reads CSARGQGNLGEQYF. As DNA, the CDR3 is TGCAGTGCTAGGGGACAGGGAAACTTGGGGGAGCAGTACTTC.

This clonotype was seen just once. This chain connects TRBV25-1 to TRBJ2-7; TRBD1 matches at 9 bases. With 3 bases clipped from V and 3 bases from J, the junction kept 9 bases outside the gene matches. Germline V gene sequence: CDR1 MGHDK, CDR2 SYGVNS. The CDR3 length is 16 residues. This chain's CDR3 is CASSEQRRTGVYEQYF. The CDR3 nucleotides read TGTGCCAGCAGTGAGCAAAGGCGGACAGGGGTCTACGAGCAGTACTTC.